A single sample is the source of the 23 T cell receptor beta chains below, sequenced in a study of T cell responses to AZD1222 COVID-19 vaccine. The data were produced by immunoSEQ multiplex PCR, yet TCRdb's version contains in-frame clones alone and is incomplete. This sample yields tens of thousands of clones, of which about four fifths are seen a single time; over 20% belongs to the top ten. Sequences were derived from peripheral blood, sampled 28 days after the second AZD1222 dose. The receptors originated from an adult who received the AZD1222 COVID-19 vaccine.

This clone was counted a single time. V gene TRBV5-4 combines with J gene TRBJ2-5, with 7 bases that match TRBD2. Germline trimming cut 7 bases from V and 5 bases from J; bases unmatched to any gene: 11. CDR1 and CDR2 from the germline V gene are SGHNT and YYREEE (reference sequence). The length of the CDR3 is 14 residues. The CDR3 DNA is TGTGCCAGCCGGGTTTGGGCGGGAGCCGAGACCCAGTACTTC. This sequence encodes CASRVWAGAETQYF.

The chain links TRBV3-1 (or the pseudogene TRBV3-2) to TRBJ1-6; TRBD1 is a possible D gene (5 bases). Germline CDR1 is LGHDT and CDR2 is YNNKEL (reference sequence). The ends were cut back, 3 bases at V and 7 bases at J, with 19 bases in the middle. The CDR3 extends over 17 amino acids. CDR3 sequence: CASSHNWRGSSNSPLHF. Written as DNA, the CDR3 is TGTGCCAGCAGCCACAATTGGAGGGGCTCATCGAATTCACCCCTCCACTTT.

J is TRBJ2-1 and V is TRBV7-8; D not certain. The V gene's germline CDR1 is SGHVS and CDR2 FQNEAQ. The V and J ends lost 3 bases and 0 bases respectively, with 9 bases between them. The CDR3 runs 15 residues. The CDR3 region is CASSFRLNSYNEQFF. The CDR3 bases are TGTGCCAGCAGCTTTAGATTAAACTCCTACAATGAGCAGTTCTTC. The full variable domain, rest sourced from reference TRBV7-8 and TRBJ2-1, is GAGVSQSPRYKVAKRGQDVALRCDPISGHVSLFWYQQALGQGPEFLTYFQNEAQLDKSGLPSDRFFAERPEGSVSTLKIQRTQQEDSAVYLCASSFRLNSYNEQFFGPGTRLTVL.

The gene calls are TRBV5-6 and TRBJ1-5; 7 nucleotides match TRBD1. Germline values: CDR1 SGHDT, CDR2 YYEEEE. V lost 3 bases to trimming and J lost 4 bases; unmatched junction nucleotides: 4. There are 14 residues in the CDR3. The CDR3 sequence is CASSSGTENQPQHF. Written as DNA, the CDR3 is TGTGCCAGCAGCTCCGGGACAGAAAATCAGCCCCAGCATTTT.

This clone was observed once. The chain uses TRBV28 and TRBJ1-1, with D possibly matching TRBD1 (6 bases). The ends were cut back, 6 bases at V and 5 bases at J, with 13 bases in the middle. This CDR3 is built from 13 residues. Germline assignment: CDR1 MDHEN and CDR2 SYDVKM. The CDR3 here is CASSPRGGTEAFF. For the CDR3, the DNA is TGTGCCAGCAGCCCCAGGGGTGGGACTGAAGCTTTCTTT.

The genes are TRBV18 and TRBJ1-1, with TRBD1 matching 12 bases. J lost 6 bases, V lost 3 bases, and 5 bases had no gene match. The CDR3 totals 15 residues. The V gene's germline CDR1 is KGHSH and CDR2 LQKENI. CDR3 sequence (DNA): TGTGCCAGCTCACCCAAGGGACAGGGGGCCGCTGAAGCTTTCTTT. Translating gives CASSPKGQGAAEAFF.

The chain has TRBV18 and TRBJ2-7; D may be TRBD1 or TRBD2 (5 bases each). Germline CDR1 KGHSH, CDR2 LQKENI. V lost 5 bases and J lost 2, with 16 bases in between. The CDR3 sequence is 15 residues long. The CDR3 sequence is CASSSQEGTTYEQYF. The CDR3 nucleotides read TGTGCCAGCTCATCACAGGAAGGGACGACCTACGAGCAGTACTTC.

This chain connects TRBV15 to TRBJ1-3; D is ambiguous. The CDR3 contains 15 residues. CDR1 and CDR2 (germline): LNHNV, YYDKDF (reference sequence). The ends were cut back, 7 bases at V and 0 bases at J, with 13 bases in the middle. CDR3 residues: CATKEGQSSGNTIYF. DNA of the CDR3: TGTGCCACCAAAGAAGGGCAAAGCTCTGGAAACACCATATATTTT.

The V and J genes are TRBV30 and TRBJ2-7, with D perhaps given as TRBD1 or TRBD2 (6 bases each). This CDR3 has 13 amino acids. The germline gives CDR1 GTSNPN, CDR2 SVGIG (reference sequence). V shed 5 bases and J shed 5 bases, with 16 bases lying between them. CDR3 DNA: TGTGCCTGGGGGCTGGGGGGCAGCCACGAGCAGTACTTC. Its translation is CAWGLGGSHEQYF.

V is TRBV9 and J is TRBJ2-5, with 8 bases fitting TRBD1. Germline lookup yields CDR1 SGDLS and CDR2 YYNGEE. The J segment lost 1 base and the V segment lost 0 bases, leaving 5 bases of the junction unmatched. The CDR3 runs 16 residues. The CDR3 spells CASSVGQGTSQETQYF. The CDR3 coding sequence is TGTGCCAGCAGCGTAGGACAGGGGACCTCCCAAGAGACCCAGTACTTC.

The chain couples TRBV29-1 to TRBJ2-7, with 9 bases fitting TRBD2. Germline lookup yields CDR1 SQVTM and CDR2 ANQGSEA. J was trimmed by 2 bases and V by 7 bases; bases with no gene match: 0. CDR3 length: 11 residues. The CDR3 protein is CSGTSAYEQYF. The CDR3 DNA sequence: TGCAGCGGGACTAGCGCCTACGAGCAGTACTTC.

This clone has just a few counts. The chain recombines TRBV19 with TRBJ2-7; TRBD2 is a possible D gene (6 bases). Germline assignment: CDR1 LNHDA and CDR2 SQIVND (reference sequence). CDR3 size: 16 residues. The germline V and J ends were trimmed by 5 bases and 5 bases, with 22 bases remaining between them. The CDR3 sequence is CASSGRWETGVNEQYF. The DNA of the CDR3 is TGTGCCAGTAGTGGGAGGTGGGAAACGGGAGTTAACGAGCAGTACTTC.

The chain couples TRBV9 to TRBJ1-1; TRBD1 might be the D (5 bases). The CDR3 spans 14 residues. The V end was cut by 8 bases, the J end by 5 bases, with 19 bases between. The germline V gene encodes CDR1 SGDLS and CDR2 YYNGEE. Here the CDR3 reads CARLLKGFDTEAFF. CDR3 in DNA: TGTGCCAGACTCCTTAAGGGGTTTGATACTGAAGCTTTCTTT.

This clone has just one count. The rearrangement uses TRBV25-1 and TRBJ1-1; 8 bases fit TRBD1. Germline values: CDR1 MGHDK, CDR2 SYGVNS. V dropped 2 bases and J dropped 6; count of bases not matched to a gene: 11. The CDR3 loop spans 16 amino acids. The CDR3 here is CASSERSGQGASEAFF. The CDR3 DNA follows: TGTGCCAGCAGTGAAAGAAGTGGGCAGGGGGCCTCTGAAGCTTTCTTT.

The chain employs TRBV30 and TRBJ2-7; 8 bases fit TRBD1. V was clipped by 4 bases and J by 2 bases; unmatched bases: 7. Germline V gene sequence: CDR1 GTSNPN, CDR2 SVGIG (reference sequence). There are 14 residues in the CDR3. CDR3 sequence: CAWTPARGPYEQYF. The CDR3 DNA reads as TGTGCCTGGACCCCCGCCAGGGGGCCCTACGAGCAGTACTTC.

V is TRBV18 and J is TRBJ1-5; perhaps TRBD1 as D (6 bases). CDR3 length equals 15 residues. From germline, CDR1 is KGHSH and CDR2 LQKENI. Trimming stripped 2 bases from V and 1 base from J, with 9 bases between. CDR3 sequence: CASSPSGHSNQPQHF. The CDR3 DNA is TGTGCCAGCTCACCATCGGGACACAGCAATCAGCCCCAGCATTTT.

The chain joins TRBV29-1 to TRBJ2-1; D is undetermined. V lost 4 bases and J lost 0, with 10 bases in between. CDR3 length: 14 residues. Germline CDR1 is SQVTM and CDR2 is ANQGSEA. The CDR3 sequence: CSVVSKHSYNEQFF. The CDR3 nucleotides are TGCAGCGTTGTTTCTAAGCACTCCTACAATGAGCAGTTCTTC.

This clone was detected a few times. This chain links TRBV4-3 with TRBJ1-4; 7 bases agree with TRBD1. V was clipped by 4 bases and J by 2 bases; unmatched bases: 7. This CDR3 has 16 residues. Germline-derived CDR1 and CDR2 are LGHNA and YSLEER. The CDR3 coding sequence is TGCGCCAGCAGCCGTACCAGCAGGGGGACTAATGAAAAACTGTTTTTT. Protein product: CASSRTSRGTNEKLFF.

V gene TRBV6-2 or TRBV6-3 combines with J gene TRBJ2-1; TRBD2 agrees at 11 bases. CDR1 and CDR2 from the germline V gene are MNHEY and SVGEGT. The junction had 10 bases not matched to a gene; V was cut back by 4 bases and J by 8 bases. The CDR3 consists of 16 residues. CDR3 residues: CASSSLTSGKSDEQFF. The CDR3 nucleotides read TGTGCCAGCAGTTCCCTGACTAGCGGGAAGTCTGATGAGCAGTTCTTC.

The V gene is TRBV6-5, the J gene TRBJ1-1; 7 bases fit TRBD1. CDR3 length equals 13 residues. Losses at the gene ends were 8 bases for V and 10 bases for J; bases not matched to a gene: 13. Germline values: CDR1 MNHEY, CDR2 SVGAGI. The CDR3 region is CASRQGDVRAAFF. CDR3 nucleotides: TGTGCCAGCCGCCAGGGGGACGTGAGGGCAGCTTTCTTT.

The chain combines TRBV27 with TRBJ2-7; 15 positions match TRBD2. The germline gives CDR1 MNHEY, CDR2 SMNVEV (reference sequence). This CDR3 comprises 13 residues. The ends lost 7 bases at V and 9 bases at J; junction bases unmatched: 4. The CDR3 is CASTGTSGGPQYF. The CDR3 nucleotides read TGTGCCAGCACGGGGACTAGCGGGGGGCCGCAGTACTTC.

This clone showed up just a few times. The V call is TRBV19, the J call TRBJ1-5; maybe TRBD1 (5 bases). CDR3 length: 14 amino acids. V was cut by 5 bases and J by 4 bases, with 12 bases left in between. Looked up from germline, CDR1 is LNHDA and CDR2 is SQIVND (reference sequence). The CDR3 is CASSPGTENQPQHF. In DNA form, the CDR3 reads TGTGCCAGTAGTCCCGGGACCGAAAATCAGCCCCAGCATTTT.

The V gene is TRBV7-9, the J gene TRBJ1-3, with D possibly TRBD1 on 5 matching bases. Germline CDR1 is SEHNR and CDR2 is FQNEAQ (reference sequence). The V end lost 5 bases, the J end lost 0 bases, and 14 bases lay between the germline ends. The CDR3 covers 16 residues. CDR3: CASSGRGRSSGNTIYF. The CDR3 DNA reads as TGTGCCAGCAGCGGGAGGGGACGGAGCTCTGGAAACACCATATATTTT. Based on the CDR3 plus reference TRBV7-9 and TRBJ1-3, the full variable domain is DTGVSQNPRHKITKRGQNVTFRCDPISEHNRLYWYRQTLGQGPEFLTYFQNEAQLEKSRLLSDRFSAERPKGSFSTLEIQRTEQGDSAMYLCASSGRGRSSGNTIYFGEGSWLTVV.